A selection of T cell receptor beta chains follows, all from one sample in a study of T cells in Graves' hyperthyroidism and ophthalmopathy. TCRdb analysed the multiplex PCR reads with MiXCR anew, one entry per CDR3 protein. Of 300,000 or so distinct CDR3 sequences detected, 15% to 20% appear once; the ten largest clones hold under 55%. Sequencing used blood. Every receptor here comes from a woman in her 50s with Graves' hyperthyroidism. CDR3s include the opening cysteine and the closing phenylalanine or tryptophan. The D gene is left open where the match is weak. Some rows have no size entry. The others give once, few or many, or a class for an expanded clone.

v_gene	abundance	d_gene	j_gene	CDR3nt	CDR3aa
TRBV29-1	few	-	TRBJ2-6	TGCAGCGTTGGACAAGGTTCTTTCTCTGGGGCCAACGTCCTGACTTTC	CSVGQGSFSGANVLTF
TRBV12-3/TRBV12-4	many	TRBD1	TRBJ2-3	TGTGCCAGCGGTCCGGACAGGGGGCTACTTGCTACGCAGTATTTT	CASGPDRGLLATQYF
TRBV6-2/TRBV6-3	-	-	TRBJ2-5	TGTGCCAGCAGAGACCCGGTGGGGGCAGGGGTTGTCGAGACCCAGTACTTC	CASRDPVGAGVVETQYF
TRBV16	many	TRBD1	TRBJ1-4	TGTGCCAGCAGCCTCGGACAGGGGTGGAAAAAACTGTTTTTT	CASSLGQGWKKLFF
TRBV2	-	-	TRBJ2-1	TGTGCCAGCAGTTCTGGTGAGGGACTGTACAATGAGCAGTTCTTC	CASSSGEGLYNEQFF
TRBV5-1	few	-	TRBJ2-1	TGCGCCAGCAGCTTGGGACTCAGTATTTACAATGAGCAGTTCTTC	CASSLGLSIYNEQFF
TRBV19	-	TRBD2	TRBJ2-1	TGTGCCAGTAGTCCCGGACTAGCGGGAGCGGGTAATGAGCAGTTCTTC	CASSPGLAGAGNEQFF
TRBV6-1	-	-	TRBJ2-2	TGTGCCAGCAGTGCCCGGGGACCGCTAGCCGGAGGGGCCGGGGAGCTGTTTTTT	CASSARGPLAGGAGELFF
TRBV2	many	TRBD1	TRBJ2-7	TGTGCCAGCGGACAGGGGATGATATCCTACGAGCAGTACTTC	CASGQGMISYEQYF
TRBV2	many	-	TRBJ1-2	TGTGCCAGCGGACAGAAACCTACTAACTATGGCTACACCTTC	CASGQKPTNYGYTF
TRBV12-3/TRBV12-4	few	-	TRBJ2-2	TGTGCCAGCAGTTTAGAAGGACACGAGACCGGGGAGCTGTTTTTT	CASSLEGHETGELFF
TRBV5-1	-	-	TRBJ1-5	TGCGCCAGCAGCTTGTCGGGGGCAAGCAATCAGCCCCAGCATTTT	CASSLSGASNQPQHF
TRBV30	-	-	TRBJ2-7	TGTGCCTGGACCGGATGGGGGACCGAGCAGTACTTC	CAWTGWGTEQYF
TRBV20-1	-	-	TRBJ1-3	TGCAGTGCTCGCAGCTCTGGAAACACCATATATTTT	CSARSSGNTIYF
TRBV11-2	many	TRBD2	TRBJ2-7	TGTGCCAGCAGCCCTATAGCGGGAGGCAGTGAGCAGTACTTC	CASSPIAGGSEQYF
TRBV3-1	many	-	TRBJ1-5	TGTGCCAGCAGCCAAGAAAATAGCAATCAGCCCCAGCATTTT	CASSQENSNQPQHF
TRBV3-1	-	TRBD2	TRBJ2-3	TGTGCCAGCAGTTTTAGCGGGAGCGCAGATACGCAGTATTTT	CASSFSGSADTQYF
TRBV19	few	TRBD1	TRBJ2-3	TGTGCCAGTAGTATCGGACAGGGGGCAGATACGCAGTATTTT	CASSIGQGADTQYF
TRBV20-1	-	TRBD1	TRBJ2-2	TGCAGTGCCTCCTACAGGGGATCCACCGGGGAGCTGTTTTTT	CSASYRGSTGELFF
TRBV20-1	many	-	TRBJ2-5	TGCAGTGCTATACGAGCTCAAGAGACCCAGTACTTC	CSAIRAQETQYF
TRBV12-3/TRBV12-4	few	TRBD1	TRBJ1-3	TGTGCCAGCAACGGACAGGGTGCTGGAAACACCATATATTTT	CASNGQGAGNTIYF
TRBV24-1	few	-	TRBJ2-3	TGTGCCACCAGTGATCCACAGAACACAGATACGCAGTATTTT	CATSDPQNTDTQYF
TRBV19	-	-	TRBJ2-1	TGTGCCAGCGGGGAACGGGGGTTTTTGAATGAGCAGTTCTTC	CASGERGFLNEQFF
TRBV28	few	-	TRBJ2-7	TGTGCCAGCAGTTTTGCCCCGGACGAGCAGTACTTC	CASSFAPDEQYF
TRBV4-2	-	-	TRBJ2-1	TGTCCCAGCAGCCAAGAAAGTCTGCGGGCCCACAATGAGCAGTTCTTC	CPSSQESLRAHNEQFF
TRBV6-1	few	-	TRBJ1-3	TGTGCCAGCAGTTCGGTGACCTCTGGAAACACCATATATTTT	CASSSVTSGNTIYF
TRBV5-6	few	TRBD2	TRBJ2-3	TGTGCCAGCAGCTACGGACTAGCGGGGGGGACTAGCACAGATACGCAGTATTTT	CASSYGLAGGTSTDTQYF
TRBV6-1	-	TRBD1	TRBJ1-4	TGTGCCAGCAGTCGACAGGGATTTGAAAAACTGTTTTTT	CASSRQGFEKLFF
TRBV2	many	-	TRBJ2-4	TGTGCCAGCAGTCCGGGACTTGCCAAAAACATTCAGTACTTC	CASSPGLAKNIQYF
TRBV7-9	few	-	TRBJ2-3	TGTGCCAGCAGCTTAGCGACGACAGTTCCCTCTAGCACAGATACGCAGTATTTT	CASSLATTVPSSTDTQYF
TRBV15	-	-	TRBJ2-2	TGTGCCACCAGCAGGACCCGGGACTCCGGGGAGCTGTTTTTT	CATSRTRDSGELFF
TRBV5-5	-	-	TRBJ1-1	TGTGCCAGCAGCTCATTAGACGGACGAGGGACTGAAGCTTTCTTT	CASSSLDGRGTEAFF
TRBV5-8	-	-	TRBJ1-2	TGTGCCAGCAGCTTGGACCCGGCAGAGGTCTATGGCTACACCTTC	CASSLDPAEVYGYTF
TRBV28	many	-	TRBJ2-3	TGTGCCACCCAACCTAGGATGGATACGCAGTATTTT	CATQPRMDTQYF
TRBV6-1	few	-	TRBJ2-5	TGTGCCAGCAGTCCTATCCCCTACGCAGGAAACCAAGAGACCCAGTACTTC	CASSPIPYAGNQETQYF
TRBV15	-	TRBD1	TRBJ1-5	TGTGCCACCAGCACGGACAGGGGGCAGAGACAGCCCCAGCATTTT	CATSTDRGQRQPQHF
TRBV2	many	-	TRBJ2-1	TGTGCCAGCTCAGGGGACACCTCTTTCTCGTATGAGCAGTTCTTC	CASSGDTSFSYEQFF
TRBV29-1	-	-	TRBJ1-1	TGCAGCGTTGAAAGGCGGATGAACACTGAAGCTTTCTTT	CSVERRMNTEAFF
TRBV7-6	-	TRBD2	TRBJ2-1	TGTGCCAGCAGCTTAGCGCCCCTACTAGCGGGGTCCTACAATGAGCAGTTCTTC	CASSLAPLLAGSYNEQFF
TRBV5-1	-	-	TRBJ2-7	TGCGCCAGCAGCAATCCGGGAAAGGACTACGAGCAGTACTTC	CASSNPGKDYEQYF
TRBV9	few	TRBD2	TRBJ2-3	TGTGCCAGCAGCGTGTCCGGACTAGCCACAGATACGCAGTATTTT	CASSVSGLATDTQYF
TRBV2	many	-	TRBJ2-3	TGTGCCAGCAGTGACCAGTCAGATACGCAGTATTTT	CASSDQSDTQYF
TRBV19	-	-	TRBJ1-6	TGTGCCAGTAGTATCCGGACAACCGGGCCGCCTTCACCCCTCCACTTT	CASSIRTTGPPSPLHF
TRBV20-1	-	TRBD2	TRBJ2-1	TGCAGTGCTAGACCCGGGACTAGCGGAGCACGGAGGTACAATGAGCAGTTCTTC	CSARPGTSGARRYNEQFF
TRBV2	few	-	TRBJ2-5	TGTGCCAGCAGTGTGAGCCAAAGGGGGACCCAGTACTTC	CASSVSQRGTQYF
TRBV5-1	few	-	TRBJ2-3	TGCGCCAGCAGCCAAAGCCCCTCGCTAGGGACAGATACGCAGTATTTT	CASSQSPSLGTDTQYF
TRBV30	-	TRBD2	TRBJ2-2	TGTGCCTGGAGTGTAGGTCTAGCGGAAACGAACACCGGGGAGCTGTTTTTT	CAWSVGLAETNTGELFF
TRBV7-3	many	TRBD1	TRBJ2-7	TGTGCCAGCAGCTTCGGACAGGGGGGCTCCTACGAGCAGTACTTC	CASSFGQGGSYEQYF
TRBV28	many	-	TRBJ2-1	TGTGCCAGCAGTTTCTCGCTCGGGAGAAACCACAATGAGCAGTTCTTC	CASSFSLGRNHNEQFF
TRBV7-9	few	-	TRBJ2-5	TGTGCCAGCAGCTTAGATATTCAACAAGAGACCCAGTACTTC	CASSLDIQQETQYF
TRBV5-1	few	-	TRBJ2-4	TGCGCCAGCAGCTTGTTCGAAGTAGGAAACATTCAGTACTTC	CASSLFEVGNIQYF
TRBV11-2	many	-	TRBJ1-2	TGTGCCAGCAGCTTGGGGGTCAACTATGGCTACACCTTC	CASSLGVNYGYTF
TRBV25-1	-	-	TRBJ1-2	TGTGCCAGCAGTGGAACGTGGGGGCAGCCAGGAAACTATGGCTACACCTTC	CASSGTWGQPGNYGYTF
TRBV6-1	few	TRBD1	TRBJ1-5	TGTGCCAGCAGCCGCGGACAGGGGGGGACTTGGCAGCCCCAGCATTTT	CASSRGQGGTWQPQHF
TRBV2	many	-	TRBJ2-1	TGTGCCAGCAGTGAGACAATTGTGAATGAGCAGTTCTTC	CASSETIVNEQFF
TRBV9	-	-	TRBJ2-3	TGTGCCAGCAGCGGTGAAGCGGACACAGATACGCAGTATTTT	CASSGEADTDTQYF
TRBV4-1	-	TRBD1	TRBJ1-5	TGCGCCAGCAGCCTAAACCCTGGACAGGCTTTTCGCAATCAGCCCCAGCATTTT	CASSLNPGQAFRNQPQHF
TRBV7-2	many	-	TRBJ1-2	TGTGCCAGCAGCTTAGCAGGGAATGACTATGGCTACACCTTC	CASSLAGNDYGYTF
TRBV27	-	-	TRBJ1-4	TGTGCCAGCAGATATTTAGGGAGGAATGAAAAACTGTTTTTT	CASRYLGRNEKLFF
TRBV20-1	-	TRBD1	TRBJ1-2	TGCAGTGCTAGAGCTGGGACAGAAAAGTATTATGGCTACACCTTC	CSARAGTEKYYGYTF